This paragraph covers one T cell receptor (beta chain) sequence. Its antigen is undetermined. Trimming cost V 2 bases and J 2 bases, with 12 bases left between them. Looked up from germline, CDR1 is LNHDA and CDR2 is SQIVND (reference sequence). The CDR3 extends over 15 amino acids. The data were obtained in a study of cytomegalovirus exposure and HLA in healthy donors. Study-wide background: Of some 360 genotyped donors, approximately 84% clustered with self-reported Caucasian donors.

Study-level findings and limits: TCR beta V- and J-gene trimming was later associated with a missense DCLRE1C variant. Most TCRs appeared rarely, but some public TCRs recurred in many donors. The study put 150 to 200 TCR beta chains on its list as cytomegalovirus-associated.

Primers included in the PCR were 60 Vbeta and 13 Jbeta primers. The repertoire was sequenced with immunoSEQ multiplex PCR; TCRdb's copy has only in-frame clones and lacks some. Of 150,000 to 250,000 clones in the sample, approximately 85% were seen once. The sequence was collected from a woman in her forties or fifties in good health and CMV-seronegative. Sequenced: PBMCs. The J gene is TRBJ1-1, the V gene TRBV19; D unresolved. The CDR3 sequence is CASSIRPGPNTEAFF. In DNA, the CDR3 is TGTGCCAGTAGTATACGTCCAGGCCCTAACACTGAAGCTTTCTTT.